The 15 T cell receptor beta chains in this list originate from one sample, sequenced in a study of STAT3 mutations in large granular lymphocyte leukemia. Study-level results: Every T-cell large granular lymphocyte leukemia patient had at least one immunodominant TCR beta clonotype.

Generated by immunoSEQ multiplex PCR, the TCRdb table keeps only in-frame clones and is missing some. The sample shows more than 10,000 clones, 88% of them seen only once. Which antigens these TCRs recognize remains unknown. The material sequenced was PBMCs. Every receptor here comes from a human donor with T large granular lymphocyte leukemia. Some clones in this sample may be carry-over from other donors' samples.

J is TRBJ1-5 and V is TRBV19, with D perhaps TRBD1 (5 bases). V was cut by 9 bases and J by 7 bases, with 13 bases left in between. Germline lookup yields CDR1 LNHDA and CDR2 SQIVND (reference sequence). The CDR3 has 12 amino acids. Written as DNA, the CDR3 is TGTGCCAGCACTGGGGGTCCCCAGCCCCAGCATTTT. Translation: CASTGGPQPQHF.

V is TRBV7-3 and J is TRBJ2-3; 10 bases match TRBD2. The CDR3 runs 16 residues. With V trimmed by 4 bases and J by 8 bases, 12 bases remained unmatched. CDR1 is SGHTA, CDR2 FQGTGA, per germline. The CDR3 nucleotides are TGTGCCAGCAGCTCGTCGGCTAGCGGGAGTCAGGTTACGCAGTATTTT. Amino acid sequence: CASSSSASGSQVTQYF.

The V and J genes are TRBV7-8 and TRBJ1-5, with D hard to call. The V and J ends lost 2 bases and 3 bases respectively, with 8 bases between them. The CDR3 spans 14 residues. Germline V lookup: CDR1 SGHVS, CDR2 FQNEAQ. CDR3 protein: CASSLTRDNQPQHF. CDR3 in DNA: TGTGCCAGCAGCTTAACCAGAGACAATCAGCCCCAGCATTTT.

The chain has TRBV10-3 and TRBJ1-3; perhaps TRBD1 as D (5 bases). The CDR3 has 13 residues. Germline CDR1 is ENHRY and CDR2 is SYGVKD. The V and J ends lost 6 bases and 1 base respectively, with 7 bases between them. The CDR3 nucleotides are TGTGCCATCAGGACAGCGTCTGGAAACACCATATATTTT. It encodes CAIRTASGNTIYF.

This sequence joins TRBV2 and TRBJ2-2; unclear D gene. The CDR3 loop spans 13 amino acids. V was clipped by 5 bases and J by 7 bases, with 11 bases between them. Looked up from germline, CDR1 is SNHLY and CDR2 is FYNNEI. The CDR3 DNA reads as TGTGCCAGCAGTCGGGTTATACTCGGGGAGCTGTTTTTT. Translating gives CASSRVILGELFF.

The V gene is TRBV5-6, the J gene TRBJ1-5; no firm D call. Trimming removed 3 bases from V and 5 bases from J, with 6 bases in between. The CDR3 runs 12 residues. The germline gives CDR1 SGHDT, CDR2 YYEEEE. CDR3 nucleotides: TGTGCCAGCAGCTCCCTGGATCAGCCCCAGCATTTT. It translates to CASSSLDQPQHF.

The chain links TRBV2 to TRBJ1-5; tentatively, D is TRBD1 (5 bases). This CDR3 comprises 16 residues. Germline CDR1 and CDR2: SNHLY and FYNNEI. V gave up 1 base and J gave up 1 base, with 11 bases separating them. In nucleotides, the CDR3 is TGTGCCAGCAGTGAAGGTGGGAGACAGAGCAATCAGCCCCAGCATTTT. Protein sequence: CASSEGGRQSNQPQHF. The full variable domain, in which reference TRBV2 and TRBJ1-5 provide the parts outside the CDR3, is EPEVTQTPSHQVTQMGQEVILRCVPISNHLYFYWYRQILGQKVEFLVSFYNNEISEKSEIFDDQFSVERPDGSNFTLKIRSTKLEDSAMYFCASSEGGRQSNQPQHFGDGTRLSIL.

The J gene is TRBJ2-2, the V gene TRBV10-2, with D uncertain. The CDR3 has 14 residues. Germline V lookup: CDR1 WSHSY, CDR2 SAAADI. The V end was cut by 7 bases, the J end by 1 base, with 10 bases between. The CDR3 protein is CASKVDQNTGELFF. DNA for the CDR3: TGCGCCAGCAAGGTAGACCAGAACACCGGGGAGCTGTTTTTT.

In this sample, this clone turned up once. The gene calls are TRBV6-5 and TRBJ1-4; D unresolved. Germline V gives CDR1 MNHEY, CDR2 SVGAGI. This CDR3 comprises 14 residues. V was cut by 5 bases and J by 0 bases, with 7 bases left in between. CDR3 sequence (DNA): TGTGCCAGCAGTAAAGGGTCAACTAATGAAAAACTGTTTTTT. It yields the protein CASSKGSTNEKLFF.

This chain links TRBV28 with TRBJ1-6; no firm D call. There are 14 residues in the CDR3. CDR1 is MDHEN and CDR2 is SYDVKM in the germline V gene. Trimming removed 7 bases from V and 7 bases from J, with 14 bases in between. CDR3 DNA: TGTGCCAGCACAGGAGAGATCGGGAATTCACCCCTCCACTTT. Its translation: CASTGEIGNSPLHF.

The chain combines TRBV30 with TRBJ1-1; D perhaps matches TRBD1 (6 bases). Trimming cost V 5 bases and J 1 base, with 14 bases left between them. Germline V gene data show CDR1 as GTSNPN and CDR2 as SVGIG (reference sequence). The CDR3 has 14 residues. The CDR3 region has the DNA TGTGCCTGGGAAGCCGGGACACAGAACACTGAAGCTTTCTTT. Translation: CAWEAGTQNTEAFF.

Written as DNA, the CDR3 is TGTGCCATCAGTGAGGCTGGGACTAGCGGTACAGATACGCAGTATTTT. It yields the protein CAISEAGTSGTDTQYF. J is TRBJ2-3 and V is TRBV10-3; 11 nucleotides agree with TRBD2. The CDR3 has 16 residues. The germline V gene encodes CDR1 ENHRY and CDR2 SYGVKD. Trimming removed 2 bases from V and 3 bases from J; junction bases left unmatched: 4.

The chain uses TRBV19 and TRBJ1-1; TRBD1 might be the D (5 bases). The CDR3 runs 14 residues. The V end was cut by 7 bases, the J end by 5 bases, with 17 bases between. The V gene's germline CDR1 is LNHDA and CDR2 SQIVND (reference sequence). The CDR3 protein is CASKWQGGGTEAFF. In DNA form, the CDR3 reads TGTGCCAGTAAGTGGCAGGGCGGTGGAACTGAAGCTTTCTTT. Full variable domain (rest looked up from reference TRBV19 and TRBJ1-1): DGGITQSPKYLFRKEGQNVTLSCEQNLNHDAMYWYRQDPGQGLRLIYYSQIVNDFQKGDIAEGYSVSREKKESFPLTVTSAQKNPTAFYLCASKWQGGGTEAFFGQGTRLTVV.

The rearrangement uses TRBV19 and TRBJ1-5; no clear D. V lost 7 bases to trimming and J lost 0 bases, with 10 bases between them. CDR1 LNHDA and CDR2 SQIVND come from the germline V gene (reference sequence). There are 14 residues in the CDR3. In nucleotides, the CDR3 is TGTGCCAGTAACGAGATTCTTAGCAATCAGCCCCAGCATTTT. This translates into CASNEILSNQPQHF. The variable domain in full, completed from reference TRBV19 and TRBJ1-5, reads DGGITQSPKYLFRKEGQNVTLSCEQNLNHDAMYWYRQDPGQGLRLIYYSQIVNDFQKGDIAEGYSVSREKKESFPLTVTSAQKNPTAFYLCASNEILSNQPQHFGDGTRLSIL.

The gene calls are TRBV7-9 and TRBJ2-7, with a tentative D call TRBD1 (5 bases). Deletions cut 1 base from V and 2 bases from J, with 9 bases between. There are 14 residues in the CDR3. The germline CDR1 and CDR2 sequences are SEHNR and FQNEAQ (reference sequence). CDR3 in amino acids: CASSLVGRAYEQYV. The CDR3 DNA reads as TGTGCCAGCAGCTTAGTCGGCAGGGCCTACGAGCAGTACGTC.